The rows below give T cell receptor beta chains drawn from one sample of a study of STAT5B mutations in CD4+ large granular lymphocyte leukemia. Only in-frame clones appear in the TCRdb table, and some are missing; sequencing was by immunoSEQ multiplex PCR. Counted here are about 10,000 clones, roughly four fifths occurring once; the ten biggest clones make up about 70%. The specimen sequenced was PBMCs. These receptors all stem from a man in his fifties or sixties with CD4+ T-cell large granular lymphocyte leukemia. CDR3s include the opening cysteine and the closing phenylalanine or tryptophan. D genes are given only for firm matches. Clone size is shown for a subset of rows, as once, few, many or a class of expanded clone.

v_call: TRBV7-8; clone_size: NA; j_call: TRBJ2-2; d_call: TRBD1; cdr3_aa: CASSFRQGAAGELFF; cdr3_nt: TGTGCCAGCAGCTTTAGACAGGGGGCCGCCGGGGAGCTGTTTTTT
v_call: TRBV11-1; clone_size: NA; j_call: TRBJ2-1; d_call: TRBD2; cdr3_aa: CASSLAGLDPNEQFF; cdr3_nt: TGTGCCAGCAGCTTAGCCGGACTAGACCCCAATGAGCAGTTCTTC
v_call: TRBV15; clone_size: NA; j_call: TRBJ2-1; d_call: NA; cdr3_aa: CATKTGSLTLNEQFF; cdr3_nt: TGTGCCACCAAGACCGGATCCTTGACACTTAATGAGCAGTTCTTC
v_call: TRBV18; clone_size: few; j_call: TRBJ1-1; d_call: NA; cdr3_aa: CASSPYQGEAFF; cdr3_nt: TGTGCCAGCTCACCATACCAGGGTGAAGCTTTCTTT
v_call: TRBV4-3; clone_size: NA; j_call: TRBJ2-3; d_call: NA; cdr3_aa: CASSQAISTSGGPDTQYF; cdr3_nt: TGCGCCAGCAGCCAAGCAATAAGCACTAGTGGGGGGCCAGATACGCAGTATTTT
v_call: TRBV6-5; clone_size: NA; j_call: TRBJ2-7; d_call: NA; cdr3_aa: CASSYSNRDYEQYF; cdr3_nt: TGTGCCAGCAGTTACTCGAACAGGGACTACGAGCAGTACTTC
v_call: TRBV28; clone_size: NA; j_call: TRBJ2-7; d_call: TRBD2; cdr3_aa: CASSFEPGTSGASYEQYF; cdr3_nt: TGTGCCAGCAGTTTTGAACCCGGGACTAGCGGAGCCTCCTACGAGCAGTACTTC
v_call: TRBV11-3; clone_size: once; j_call: TRBJ2-5; d_call: NA; cdr3_aa: CASSLGGERQETQYF; cdr3_nt: TGTGCCAGCAGCTTAGGAGGGGAGAGACAAGAGACCCAGTACTTC
v_call: TRBV7-2; clone_size: NA; j_call: TRBJ2-3; d_call: TRBD2; cdr3_aa: CASRLWGAGDTDTQYF; cdr3_nt: TGTGCCAGCAGACTATGGGGAGCGGGAGACACAGATACGCAGTATTTT
v_call: TRBV19; clone_size: NA; j_call: TRBJ2-3; d_call: TRBD2; cdr3_aa: CATGTSGTSTDTQYF; cdr3_nt: TGTGCCACTGGGACTAGCGGAACAAGCACAGATACGCAGTATTTT
v_call: TRBV5-4; clone_size: NA; j_call: TRBJ1-4; d_call: NA; cdr3_aa: CASSRNRALEEKLFF; cdr3_nt: TGTGCCAGCAGCCGAAACCGGGCCCTGGAGGAAAAACTGTTTTTT
v_call: TRBV5-1; clone_size: few; j_call: TRBJ2-6; d_call: NA; cdr3_aa: CASRLYRGGSGANVLTF; cdr3_nt: TGCGCCAGCAGACTCTATCGGGGCGGTTCTGGGGCCAACGTCCTGACTTTC
v_call: TRBV27; clone_size: NA; j_call: TRBJ1-2; d_call: TRBD1; cdr3_aa: CASTATGGAYGYTF; cdr3_nt: TGTGCCAGCACCGCGACAGGGGGCGCCTATGGCTACACCTTC
v_call: TRBV7-2; clone_size: NA; j_call: TRBJ2-1; d_call: NA; cdr3_aa: CASSFTLENEQFF; cdr3_nt: TGTGCCAGCAGCTTTACACTAGAAAATGAGCAGTTCTTC
v_call: TRBV10-3; clone_size: NA; j_call: TRBJ2-3; d_call: NA; cdr3_aa: CAVSGDTDTQYF; cdr3_nt: TGTGCCGTCTCAGGGGACACAGATACGCAGTATTTT
v_call: TRBV30; clone_size: NA; j_call: TRBJ1-1; d_call: TRBD1; cdr3_aa: CAWSANRGTEAFF; cdr3_nt: TGTGCCTGGAGTGCTAACAGGGGAACTGAAGCTTTCTTT
v_call: TRBV28; clone_size: NA; j_call: TRBJ2-1; d_call: NA; cdr3_aa: CASRAQLGSNFYNEQFF; cdr3_nt: TGTGCCAGCAGGGCTCAGCTAGGGAGTAACTTTTACAATGAGCAGTTCTTC
v_call: TRBV6-5; clone_size: once; j_call: TRBJ2-2; d_call: TRBD2; cdr3_aa: CASSDGRDTGELFF; cdr3_nt: TGTGCCAGCAGTGACGGGAGGGACACCGGGGAGCTGTTTTTT
v_call: TRBV2; clone_size: NA; j_call: TRBJ1-6; d_call: TRBD1; cdr3_aa: CASITGTEISPLHF; cdr3_nt: TGTGCCAGCATAACCGGGACAGAAATTTCACCCCTCCACTTT
v_call: TRBV7-2; clone_size: NA; j_call: TRBJ2-7; d_call: NA; cdr3_aa: CASSFLTGGYEQYF; cdr3_nt: TGTGCCAGCAGCTTCTTGACAGGCGGCTACGAGCAGTACTTC
v_call: TRBV29-1; clone_size: once; j_call: TRBJ2-7; d_call: NA; cdr3_aa: CSVEVSGTGEQYF; cdr3_nt: TGCAGCGTTGAGGTTAGCGGAACGGGGGAGCAGTACTTC
v_call: TRBV30; clone_size: NA; j_call: TRBJ1-2; d_call: NA; cdr3_aa: CAWSVIGSKFYGYTF; cdr3_nt: TGTGCCTGGAGTGTAATAGGCAGCAAATTCTATGGCTACACCTTC
v_call: TRBV4-3; clone_size: NA; j_call: TRBJ1-3; d_call: NA; cdr3_aa: CASSQGVGEAGNTIYF; cdr3_nt: TGCGCCAGCAGCCAAGGGGTGGGGGAAGCTGGAAACACCATATATTTT
v_call: TRBV30; clone_size: NA; j_call: TRBJ2-5; d_call: NA; cdr3_aa: CALERAETQYF; cdr3_nt: TGTGCCTTAGAAAGGGCAGAGACCCAGTACTTC
v_call: TRBV7-7; clone_size: NA; j_call: TRBJ2-3; d_call: TRBD1; cdr3_aa: CASSRQGRDTDTQYF; cdr3_nt: TGTGCTAGCAGCCGACAGGGCCGGGACACAGATACGCAGTATTTT
v_call: TRBV11-3; clone_size: NA; j_call: TRBJ2-1; d_call: TRBD2; cdr3_aa: CASSLGTLAGGKGNEQFF; cdr3_nt: TGTGCCAGCAGCTTAGGAACCTTAGCGGGAGGGAAGGGCAATGAGCAGTTCTTC
v_call: TRBV5-6; clone_size: NA; j_call: TRBJ2-7; d_call: NA; cdr3_aa: CASSFQGVGEQYF; cdr3_nt: TGTGCCAGCAGCTTTCAGGGTGTAGGCGAGCAGTACTTC
v_call: TRBV6-4; clone_size: NA; j_call: TRBJ2-1; d_call: TRBD2; cdr3_aa: CASSDSSSGHNEQFF; cdr3_nt: TGTGCCAGCAGTGACTCGTCTAGCGGGCACAATGAGCAGTTCTTC
v_call: TRBV7-2; clone_size: NA; j_call: TRBJ2-1; d_call: NA; cdr3_aa: CATKTVSYSYNEQFF; cdr3_nt: TGTGCCACGAAGACTGTCTCGTACTCCTACAATGAGCAGTTCTTC
v_call: TRBV10-2; clone_size: NA; j_call: TRBJ2-7; d_call: TRBD2; cdr3_aa: CASSESGGTSGGIGIYEQYF; cdr3_nt: TGCGCCAGCAGTGAGTCGGGGGGGACTAGCGGGGGGATAGGAATCTACGAGCAGTACTTC
v_call: TRBV10-3; clone_size: NA; j_call: TRBJ1-1; d_call: NA; cdr3_aa: CAISRGTGEAFF; cdr3_nt: TGTGCCATCAGTCGCGGGACGGGTGAAGCTTTCTTT
v_call: TRBV29-1; clone_size: NA; j_call: TRBJ2-1; d_call: TRBD1; cdr3_aa: CSVEQGARNEQFF; cdr3_nt: TGCAGCGTTGAGCAGGGGGCTCGGAATGAGCAGTTCTTC
v_call: TRBV5-1; clone_size: NA; j_call: TRBJ2-7; d_call: NA; cdr3_aa: CASSPVGARAYEQYF; cdr3_nt: TGCGCCAGCAGCCCTGTGGGGGCCAGGGCATACGAGCAGTACTTC
v_call: TRBV7-2; clone_size: NA; j_call: TRBJ2-5; d_call: TRBD2; cdr3_aa: CASSLVGGTETQYF; cdr3_nt: TGTGCCAGCAGCTTAGTGGGAGGGACGGAGACCCAGTACTTC
v_call: TRBV7-6; clone_size: once; j_call: TRBJ2-7; d_call: NA; cdr3_aa: CASSSGTTLGYEQYF; cdr3_nt: TGTGCCAGCAGCTCCGGGACCACGCTTGGGTACGAGCAGTACTTC
v_call: TRBV11-3; clone_size: NA; j_call: TRBJ2-3; d_call: NA; cdr3_aa: CASSSGPGATDTQYF; cdr3_nt: TGTGCCAGCAGCTCCGGTCCGGGAGCTACAGATACGCAGTATTTT
v_call: TRBV4-3; clone_size: NA; j_call: TRBJ1-2; d_call: NA; cdr3_aa: CASSLDRRNYGYTF; cdr3_nt: TGCGCCAGCAGCCTCGACAGGAGGAACTATGGCTACACCTTC
v_call: TRBV4-3; clone_size: NA; j_call: TRBJ2-7; d_call: NA; cdr3_aa: CASSQARNGYEQYF; cdr3_nt: TGCGCCAGCAGCCAAGCTCGAAACGGATACGAGCAGTACTTC
v_call: TRBV27; clone_size: NA; j_call: TRBJ2-5; d_call: NA; cdr3_aa: CASKELVQETQYF; cdr3_nt: TGTGCCAGCAAGGAGCTGGTGCAAGAGACCCAGTACTTC
v_call: TRBV10-2; clone_size: NA; j_call: TRBJ2-5; d_call: NA; cdr3_aa: CASSDSRRETQYF; cdr3_nt: TGCGCCAGCAGTGACTCGAGGAGAGAGACCCAGTACTTC
v_call: TRBV29-1; clone_size: NA; j_call: TRBJ1-4; d_call: NA; cdr3_aa: CSVDDGFGEKLFF; cdr3_nt: TGCAGCGTTGACGACGGGTTCGGTGAAAAACTGTTTTTT
v_call: TRBV30; clone_size: NA; j_call: TRBJ1-1; d_call: NA; cdr3_aa: CAWRTGVEAFF; cdr3_nt: TGTGCCTGGAGGACGGGAGTTGAAGCTTTCTTT
v_call: TRBV4-1; clone_size: few; j_call: TRBJ2-7; d_call: NA; cdr3_aa: CASSRGLSYEQYF; cdr3_nt: TGCGCCAGCAGCCGAGGGCTCTCCTACGAGCAGTACTTC
v_call: TRBV6-5; clone_size: few; j_call: TRBJ1-2; d_call: NA; cdr3_aa: CASSYKLWNYGYTF; cdr3_nt: TGTGCCAGCAGTTACAAACTGTGGAACTATGGCTACACCTTC
v_call: TRBV7-9; clone_size: NA; j_call: TRBJ1-1; d_call: NA; cdr3_aa: CASSLIRGSDTEAFF; cdr3_nt: TGTGCCAGCAGCTTAATCAGAGGTTCAGACACTGAAGCTTTCTTT
v_call: TRBV4-3; clone_size: NA; j_call: TRBJ2-1; d_call: NA; cdr3_aa: CASSPSLGLPVEQFF; cdr3_nt: TGCGCCAGCAGCCCTAGCCTTGGACTTCCAGTAGAGCAGTTCTTC
v_call: TRBV19; clone_size: NA; j_call: TRBJ1-4; d_call: NA; cdr3_aa: CATTKGANEKLFF; cdr3_nt: TGTGCCACGACGAAGGGGGCTAATGAAAAACTGTTTTTT
v_call: TRBV11-2; clone_size: NA; j_call: TRBJ2-1; d_call: TRBD1; cdr3_aa: CASSLDRGNEQFF; cdr3_nt: TGTGCCAGCAGCTTGGACAGGGGTAATGAGCAGTTCTTC